Following are 20 T cell receptor beta chains from one sample sequenced in a study of blood T cell repertoires in COVID-19. Assay: immunoSEQ multiplex PCR; the TCRdb copy retains only in-frame clones and omits some. The data show over 50,000 clones, with about 78% seen just once and less than 25% held by the top ten. Sequences were obtained from peripheral blood. The receptors shown here come from a man of 80 years or more with active or convalescent COVID-19.

The genes are TRBV19 and TRBJ1-1, with a tentative D call TRBD1 (6 bases). CDR3 length: 13 amino acids. Germline V gene lookup returns CDR1 LNHDA and CDR2 SQIVND (reference sequence). Trimming took off 7 bases at V and 0 bases at J, with 9 bases between the two ends. CDR3 bases: TGTGCCAGTAACAGGGATTTGAACACTGAAGCTTTCTTT. Translating gives CASNRDLNTEAFF.

The rearrangement links TRBV11-3 to TRBJ2-7; D gene uncertain. CDR1 is SGHNT, CDR2 YENEEA, per germline. Trimming shortened V by 4 bases and J by 5 bases, and 12 bases separated the two germline ends. CDR3 length: 13 residues. The CDR3 nucleotides read TGTGCCAGCAGCTGGCAGGTGAAGGACGAGCAGTACTTC. It translates to CASSWQVKDEQYF.

In DNA form, the CDR3 reads TGTGCCAGCAGCTTAGACGGCGGGAGGGAGAAGACCCAGTACTTC. Protein: CASSLDGGREKTQYF. This rearrangement joins TRBV7-2 to TRBJ2-5; TRBD2 matches at 9 bases. The CDR3 runs to 15 residues. V shed 1 base and J 6 bases; nucleotides not matched to a gene: 6. The V gene's germline CDR1 is SGHTA and CDR2 FQGNSA.

CDR3 DNA: TGTGCCAGCAGCTCTTTTAACAGGGGGAATGAGCAGTTCTTC. It yields the protein CASSSFNRGNEQFF. This rearrangement joins TRBV7-9 to TRBJ2-1, with 8 bases fitting TRBD1. Germline V gives CDR1 SEHNR, CDR2 FQNEAQ (reference sequence). The V gene end was trimmed by 4 bases and the J gene end by 7 bases; junction bases not matched to a gene: 6. This CDR3 is built from 14 residues.

In DNA, the CDR3 is TGTGCCAGCACTTCACCGGGTGCGGGAGCTGGAAACACCATATATTTT. Translated: CASTSPGAGAGNTIYF. V is TRBV28 and J is TRBJ1-3; unclear D gene. Germline CDR1 reads MDHEN; CDR2 reads SYDVKM. The CDR3 contains 16 residues. Trimming left V 7 bases short and J 2 bases short, with 18 bases between.

The chain combines TRBV24-1 with TRBJ2-1; D not certain. CDR1 is KGHDR and CDR2 is SFDVKD in the germline V gene. The length of the CDR3 is 13 residues. V was cut by 9 bases and J by 0 bases, with 8 bases left in between. This chain's CDR3 is CATRRSSYNEQFF. The CDR3 DNA sequence: TGTGCCACCCGGCGGAGCTCCTACAATGAGCAGTTCTTC.

This chain links TRBV28 with TRBJ1-1, with a possible D match to TRBD1 (6 bases). The CDR3 totals 13 residues. Trimming removed 5 bases from V and 5 bases from J, with 12 bases in between. Germline CDR1 and CDR2: MDHEN and SYDVKM. The CDR3 protein is CASSPQGYTEAFF. For the CDR3, the DNA is TGTGCCAGCAGTCCCCAGGGGTATACTGAAGCTTTCTTT. The entire variable domain, with the rest obtained from reference TRBV28 and TRBJ1-1, is as follows: DVKVTQSSRYLVKRTGEKVFLECVQDMDHENMFWYRQDPGLGLRLIYFSYDVKMKEKGDIPEGYSVSREKKERFSLILESASTNQTSMYLCASSPQGYTEAFFGQGTRLTVV.

The chain is built from TRBV5-1 and TRBJ2-3, with D perhaps matching TRBD1 (7 bases). Germline-derived CDR1 and CDR2 are SGHRS and YFSETQ. V lost 2 bases and J 6 bases, leaving 10 bases between the germline ends. The CDR3 extends over 13 amino acids. The DNA of the CDR3 is TGCGCCAGCAGCTTCAGGGGGGTTGATACGCAGTATTTT. Its translation is CASSFRGVDTQYF.

This clone was seen only a few times. The chain employs TRBV4-1 and TRBJ2-5; 15 bases match TRBD2. The CDR3 consists of 19 residues. Trimming at V came to 3 bases and at J to 3 bases, leaving 11 bases not matched to a gene. Germline-derived CDR1 and CDR2 are MGHRA and YSYEKL. The CDR3 nucleotides read TGCGCCAGCAGCCATCCCGGACTAGCGGGGGGGCCGGGGAAAGAGACCCAGTACTTC. Translating gives CASSHPGLAGGPGKETQYF.

The chain recombines TRBV5-6 with TRBJ1-2; D not resolved. Germline V CDR1 and CDR2: SGHDT, YYEEEE. Trimming removed 0 bases from V and 4 bases from J, with 10 bases in between. The CDR3 covers 14 residues. The CDR3 loop reads CASSLAPVSYGYTF. The CDR3 DNA reads as TGTGCCAGCAGCTTGGCCCCCGTTAGCTATGGCTACACCTTC.

The rearrangement uses TRBV10-3 and TRBJ2-2, with 7 bases lining up with TRBD2. The germline V gene has CDR1 ENHRY and CDR2 SYGVKD. V was pared by 6 bases and J by 0 bases, with 7 bases of the junction left unmatched. The CDR3 is 16 residues long. The CDR3 region has the DNA TGTGCCATCAGGCGGGGGAGTTCCGCGAACACCGGGGAGCTGTTTTTT. It yields the protein CAIRRGSSANTGELFF.

The chain combines TRBV12-3 or TRBV12-4 with TRBJ2-7; 8 bases align to TRBD1. V lost 5 bases and J lost 6; bases outside the gene matches: 6. This CDR3 spans 13 amino acids. CDR3 residues: CASSPNGQGEQYF. The CDR3 nucleotides are TGTGCCAGCAGTCCGAACGGACAGGGCGAGCAGTACTTC.

The chain employs TRBV1 and TRBJ1-2; the table gives TRBD1 as D, unverified against the DNA. TRBV1 is marked as a pseudogene. CDR3 length: 11 residues. The CDR3 region has the DNA TGCACCGGGACAGGGGGCGATGGCTACACCTTC. Protein: CTGTGGDGYTF.

The chain carries TRBV5-1 and TRBJ1-5; the D is unclear. V was pared by 6 bases and J by 3 bases, with 10 bases between. Germline-derived CDR1 and CDR2 are SGHRS and YFSETQ. The CDR3 has 13 amino acids. This CDR3 reads CASTAGPNQPQHF. The CDR3 coding sequence is TGCGCCAGCACCGCGGGCCCCAATCAGCCCCAGCATTTT.

The rearrangement links TRBV27 to TRBJ2-3; D remains ambiguous. The V end lost 2 bases, the J end lost 6 bases, and 12 bases lay between the germline ends. The CDR3 sequence is 14 residues long. Germline V gene lookup returns CDR1 MNHEY and CDR2 SMNVEV (reference sequence). DNA of the CDR3: TGTGCCAGCAGTTTACGCCCGATGGGCGATACGCAGTATTTT. It is translated as CASSLRPMGDTQYF.

This clone was picked up one time. The V and J genes are TRBV11-3 and TRBJ2-3; D uncertain. Germline V gives CDR1 SGHNT, CDR2 YENEEA. This CDR3 comprises 13 residues. Trimming shortened V by 5 bases and J by 8 bases, and 14 bases separated the two germline ends. CDR3 DNA sequence: TGTGCCAGCAGCCTCTCCGGTCCGGGTACGCAGTATTTT. Residues: CASSLSGPGTQYF. Filled out from reference TRBV11-3 and TRBJ2-3, the complete variable domain reads EAGVVQSPRYKIIEKKQPVAFWCNPISGHNTLYWYLQNLGQGPELLIRYENEEAVDDSQLPKDRFSAERLKGVDSTLKIQPAELGDSAVYLCASSLSGPGTQYFGPGTRLTVL.

The rearrangement uses TRBV3-1 (or the pseudogene TRBV3-2) and TRBJ1-4; D perhaps matches TRBD1 (6 bases). Germline CDR1 is LGHDT and CDR2 is YNNKEL (reference sequence). V was shortened by 3 bases and J by 8 bases, with 13 bases between the two germline ends. CDR3 length equals 14 residues. The DNA of the CDR3 is TGTGCCAGCAGCCATAACAGGGTTGAGGAAAAACTGTTTTTT. Translation gives CASSHNRVEEKLFF.

CDR3 protein: CASSLTGTDAFF. For the CDR3, the DNA is TGTGCCAGCAGCTTGACCGGGACAGACGCTTTCTTT. The chain is built from TRBV7-9 and TRBJ1-1; 7 positions match TRBD1. Germline V gives CDR1 SEHNR, CDR2 FQNEAQ (reference sequence). Unmatched junction bases numbered 6, after V lost 3 bases and J lost 11 bases. The CDR3 has 12 residues.

This chain uses TRBV9 with TRBJ1-3, with a weak D call TRBD1 (5 bases). The germline gives CDR1 SGDLS, CDR2 YYNGEE. The CDR3 totals 15 residues. V was pared by 2 bases and J by 0 bases, with 9 bases between. The CDR3 protein is CASSVQGYSGNTIYF. The CDR3 bases are TGTGCCAGCAGCGTGCAGGGCTACTCTGGAAACACCATATATTTT. The full variable domain, its missing parts supplied by reference TRBV9 and TRBJ1-3, is DSGVTQTPKHLITATGQRVTLRCSPRSGDLSVYWYQQSLDQGLQFLIQYYNGEERAKGNILERFSAQQFPDLHSELNLSSLELGDSALYFCASSVQGYSGNTIYFGEGSWLTVV.

V is TRBV6-1 and J is TRBJ2-5, with 9 positions matching TRBD1. There are 16 residues in the CDR3. The V and J ends lost 3 bases and 6 bases, in that order; junction bases with no gene match: 11. Looked up from germline, CDR1 is MNHNS and CDR2 is SASEGT. The CDR3 nucleotides read TGTGCCAGCAGTGACTTCGGGACAGGGATATGGAAGACCCAGTACTTC. This gives the protein CASSDFGTGIWKTQYF.